This TCR beta chain came from a study of T cell repertoires in cytomegalovirus infection. Study results and limitations: Summed public TCR beta family frequency identified CMV carriers bearing the relevant HLA.

One entry per CDR3 protein, called by TCRdb with MiXCR from the reads. The sample lists 500,000 or so distinct CDR3 sequences, 16% occurring once. This clonotype was seen a handful of times. Its antigen is not identified. Germline CDR1 and CDR2: KGHDR and SFDVKD. V gave up 5 bases and J gave up 6 bases; unmatched junction bases: 6. The CDR3 consists of 15 residues. The chain employs TRBV24-1 and TRBJ2-2; 9 positions match TRBD1. The TCR was taken from a human donor in good health (CMV status not recorded). Some clones in this sample may be carry-over from other donors' samples. The source material was CD8+ T cells from PBMCs. The CDR3 region has the DNA TGTGCCACCAGTGCCCGGACAGGGGTGGCCGGGGAGCTGTTTTTT. The encoded protein is CATSARTGVAGELFF.